This TCR beta chain is from a study of blood T cells in healthy people across ages. The study's findings and limits: The CMV status of each donor remained undetermined, and this could have confounded shifts in expanded clonotypes.

The CDR3 consists of 15 residues. CDR1 and CDR2 from the germline V gene are SSHAT and FNYEAQ (reference sequence). With a J-beta primer mix and a sample-barcoded 5' primer, a second PCR ran roughly 6 to 11 cycles. TCRdb re-derived calls from the 5' RACE reads in MiXCR, one entry per CDR3 protein. The sample has hundreds of thousands of distinct CDR3 sequences, around 41% seen once. With respect to this clonotype: Its cognate antigen is unknown. A junction end diverges from the germline sequence, so it may reflect a read error.

The chain has TRBV7-7 and TRBJ2-3; D may be TRBD1 (6 bases). The specimen sequenced was blood. The sequence came from a man older than 75 in good health. The CDR3 spells CASSLGAASADTRYF. CDR3 in DNA: TGTGCTAGCAGCTTGGGGGCAGCATCGGCAGATACGCGGTATTTT.